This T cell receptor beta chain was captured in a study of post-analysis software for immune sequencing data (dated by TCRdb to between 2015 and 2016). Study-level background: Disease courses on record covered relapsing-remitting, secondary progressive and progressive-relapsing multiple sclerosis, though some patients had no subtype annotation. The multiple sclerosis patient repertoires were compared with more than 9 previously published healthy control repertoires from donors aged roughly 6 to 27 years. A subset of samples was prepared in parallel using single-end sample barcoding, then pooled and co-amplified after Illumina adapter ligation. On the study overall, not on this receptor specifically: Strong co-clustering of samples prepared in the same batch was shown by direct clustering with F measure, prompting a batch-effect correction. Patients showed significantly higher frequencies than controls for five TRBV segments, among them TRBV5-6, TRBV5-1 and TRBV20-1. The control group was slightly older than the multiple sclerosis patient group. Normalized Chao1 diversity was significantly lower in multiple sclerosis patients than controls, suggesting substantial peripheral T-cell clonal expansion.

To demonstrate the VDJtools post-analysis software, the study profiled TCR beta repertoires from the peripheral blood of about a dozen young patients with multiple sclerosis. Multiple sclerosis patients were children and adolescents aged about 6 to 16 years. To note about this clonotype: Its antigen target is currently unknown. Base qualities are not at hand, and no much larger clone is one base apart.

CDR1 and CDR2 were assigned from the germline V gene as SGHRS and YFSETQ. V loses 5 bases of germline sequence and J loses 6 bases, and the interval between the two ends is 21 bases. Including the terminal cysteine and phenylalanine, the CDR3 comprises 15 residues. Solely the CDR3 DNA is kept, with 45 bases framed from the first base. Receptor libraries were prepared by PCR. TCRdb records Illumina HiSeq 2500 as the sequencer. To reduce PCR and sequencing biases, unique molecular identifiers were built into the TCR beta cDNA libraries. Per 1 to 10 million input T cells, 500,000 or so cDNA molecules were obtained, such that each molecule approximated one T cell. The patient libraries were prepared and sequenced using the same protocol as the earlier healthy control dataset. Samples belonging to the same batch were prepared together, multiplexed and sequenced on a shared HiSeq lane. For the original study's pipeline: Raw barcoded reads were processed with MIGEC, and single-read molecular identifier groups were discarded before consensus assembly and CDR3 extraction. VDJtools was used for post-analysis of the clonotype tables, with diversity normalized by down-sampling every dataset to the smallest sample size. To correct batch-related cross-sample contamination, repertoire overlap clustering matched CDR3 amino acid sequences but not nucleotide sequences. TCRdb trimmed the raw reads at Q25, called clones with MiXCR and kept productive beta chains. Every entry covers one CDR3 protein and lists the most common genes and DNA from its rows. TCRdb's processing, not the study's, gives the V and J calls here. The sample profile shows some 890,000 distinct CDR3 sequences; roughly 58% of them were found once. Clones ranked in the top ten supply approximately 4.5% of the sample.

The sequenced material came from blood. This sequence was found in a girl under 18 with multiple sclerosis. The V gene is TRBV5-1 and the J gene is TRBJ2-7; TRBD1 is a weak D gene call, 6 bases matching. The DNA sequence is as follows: TGCGCCAGCAGTCCCTTATCCGCGGCAGGGGTCGAGCAGTACTTC. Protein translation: CASSPLSAAGVEQYF.